This TCR beta chain was profiled in a study of cytomegalovirus exposure and HLA in healthy donors. General study points: Later on, analysis showed that most CMV-associated TCR beta chains appeared to be HLA-restricted. In presence/absence analyses, roughly uniform sequencing depth across donors was assumed. Common viral pathogens were later found to be apparently linked to several of the most significant clusters. As was reported, the HLA-A and HLA-B alleles of most subjects were accurately predicted from TCR beta sequences.

Germline V CDR1 and CDR2: MNHEY, SMNVEV (reference sequence). V trimming: 6 bases; J trimming: 3 bases; junction bases outside the gene matches: 5. This CDR3 comprises 14 residues. The PCR contained 60 Vbeta and 13 Jbeta primers. Here immunoSEQ multiplex PCR was the method, and the copy in TCRdb shows in-frame clones only, minus some. The sample has about 110,000 clones. Comments on this clone: Its antigen is unidentified.

The chain couples TRBV27 to TRBJ1-1; TRBD1 matches 9 bases. The source material was PBMCs. This TCR came from a man aged 40-49 years in good health and CMV-seropositive. The CDR3 region has the DNA TGTGCCAGCAGGGGACAGGGAACGGACACTGAAGCTTTCTTT. This encodes CASRGQGTDTEAFF.